This T cell receptor beta chain was documented in a study of molecular identifiers for immune sequencing clone quantification. Looking at the study overall: Naive CD8 RNA (approximately 20,000 or 100,000 cells) was divided into five aliquots, with four sequenced. Study-level findings and limits: Highly expanded clone sizes could end up underestimated if a barcode were shared by identical TCR molecules.

The authors built bulk TCR libraries by previously described methods with listed TCR primers. From the PCR reads, TCRdb called clonotypes with MiXCR, one entry per CDR3 protein. The table lists about 640,000 distinct CDR3 sequences, about 20% of them singletons, with roughly 0.83% in the top ten. The CDR3 loop spans 13 amino acids. Trimming took 6 bases from V and 5 from J; bases not matched to a gene: 6. This clonotype was picked up many times. As yet, its antigen is unknown. This receptor was identified in a human donor in good health. Some libraries in this study had Jurkat cell RNA spiked in. The sequencing input was naive CD8+ T cells from blood, with Jurkat cell RNA spiked in. Subset: FACS-sorted CD8+CD4-CCR7+CD45RA+ naive T cells. J is TRBJ2-7 and V is TRBV12-3 or TRBV12-4, with 8 bases matching TRBD1. For the CDR3, the DNA is TGTGCCAGCAGCCAAGACAGGGGTGACGAGCAGTACTTC. As protein: CASSQDRGDEQYF.